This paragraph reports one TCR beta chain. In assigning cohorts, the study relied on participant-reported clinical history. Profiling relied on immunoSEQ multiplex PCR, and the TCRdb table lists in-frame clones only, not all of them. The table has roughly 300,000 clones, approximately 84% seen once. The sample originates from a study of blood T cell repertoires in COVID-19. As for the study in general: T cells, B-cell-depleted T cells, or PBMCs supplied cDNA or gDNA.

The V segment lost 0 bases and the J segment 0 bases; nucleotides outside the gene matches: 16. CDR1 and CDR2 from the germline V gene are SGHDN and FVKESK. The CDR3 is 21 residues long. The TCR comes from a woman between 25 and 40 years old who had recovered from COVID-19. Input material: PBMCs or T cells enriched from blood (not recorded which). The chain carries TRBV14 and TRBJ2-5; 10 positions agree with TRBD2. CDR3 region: CASSQESHRLAGKRYQETQYF. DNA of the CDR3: TGTGCCAGCAGCCAAGAGAGTCACCGACTAGCGGGCAAAAGGTACCAAGAGACCCAGTACTTC.